Included here is one T cell receptor beta chain sequence, with context. Its antigen remains unidentified. Trimming removed 4 bases from V and 5 bases from J; junction bases left unmatched: 6. The CDR3 length is 14 residues. The germline CDR1 and CDR2 sequences are LNHNV and YYDKDF (reference sequence). The data are from a study of post-analysis software for immune sequencing data. TCR beta cDNA libraries included unique molecular identifiers. Some 450,000 cDNA molecules were recovered from an input of about 0.9 to 10 million T cells. TCRdb fed the PCR reads into MiXCR, producing one record per CDR3 protein. The data contain under 650,000 distinct CDR3 sequences, roughly 40% of them singletons. General study points: Multiple sclerosis patients showed significantly lower normalized Chao1 diversity than controls did. About 5 TRBV segments were more frequent in patients than controls; TRBV5-6, TRBV5-1 and TRBV20-1 belonged to this group.

The chain recombines TRBV15 with TRBJ2-5, with 8 bases lining up with TRBD1. The receptor comes from a girl between 5 and 17 years old with multiple sclerosis. The sequenced sample was blood. CDR3 sequence reads: CATSKDRGMETQYF. The CDR3 nucleotides read TGTGCCACCAGCAAAGACAGGGGCATGGAGACCCAGTACTTC.